The rows below give T cell receptor beta chains drawn from one sample of a study of T cells in Graves' hyperthyroidism and ophthalmopathy. TCRdb independently ran MiXCR on the multiplex PCR reads; one entry per CDR3 protein. The data contain 400,000 to 550,000 distinct CDR3 sequences, about 15% of them singletons. Sample: blood. The receptors derive from a young woman with Graves' hyperthyroidism. Both conserved end residues are part of each CDR3. The order of the fields is V gene, clone size, J gene, CDR3 protein. Size tells how often a clone was seen (once, few, many) or the class of an expanded clone, and some rows leave it out.

TRBV11-2	many	TRBJ2-3	CASRGVDGTDTQYF
TRBV6-1	few	TRBJ1-2	CASSGGIYYGYTF
TRBV30	few	TRBJ1-1	CARNSEAADTEAFF
TRBV2	few	TRBJ2-7	CASRKTGSYEQYF
TRBV6-1	many	TRBJ2-2	CASVLGVSGELFF
TRBV18	many	TRBJ1-3	CASSRKQGPGNTIYF
TRBV29-1	many	TRBJ1-2	CSVEDPQIYGYTF
TRBV6-1	many	TRBJ2-3	CASQGLVSSDTQYF
TRBV5-1	few	TRBJ1-1	CASSFGTDFTEAFF
TRBV12-3/TRBV12-4	many	TRBJ2-7	CASRSLGYEQYF
TRBV6-1	many	TRBJ1-6	CASSEAPGQGGRSPLHF
TRBV7-9	-	TRBJ2-1	CASSHLVGDNEQFF
TRBV20-1	many	TRBJ1-2	CSARDSQNYGYTF
TRBV5-1	many	TRBJ1-1	CASTKTGTVEAFF
TRBV7-3	many	TRBJ1-2	CASSLTGDSSGYTF
TRBV18	many	TRBJ2-1	CASSEVAGGHNEQFF
TRBV6-2/TRBV6-3	many	TRBJ2-1	CASSYSSGGYNEQFF
TRBV12-3/TRBV12-4	few	TRBJ2-3	CASSLSVWAGLPDTDTQYF
TRBV6-2/TRBV6-3	few	TRBJ2-1	CASSYGRYNEQFF
TRBV20-1	-	TRBJ2-1	CSARGGIEQFF
TRBV19	many	TRBJ1-6	CASSIGRDRVRTPLHF
TRBV18	many	TRBJ1-2	CASLSNRGSNGYTF
TRBV27	many	TRBJ2-1	CASSGGQVFSYNEQFF
TRBV20-1	many	TRBJ1-4	CSASLQESNEKLFF
TRBV5-1	-	TRBJ1-5	CASSTGQGGQPQHF
TRBV7-9	many	TRBJ1-1	CASSIWQGNTEAFF
TRBV5-1	-	TRBJ2-2	CASRAGTGDTGELFF
TRBV12-3/TRBV12-4	few	-	CASRGQGSQPQYF
TRBV2	many	TRBJ2-7	CASILSFRDYEQYF
TRBV7-9	many	TRBJ2-2	CASSLQPGPNTGELFF
TRBV20-1	-	TRBJ2-7	CSARDHRGSYEQYF
TRBV7-6	-	TRBJ2-3	CASSVWTSGSTDTQYF
TRBV7-2	few	TRBJ1-6	CASSRGGVDSPLHF